This T cell receptor beta chain was captured by sequencing in a study of CXCR3-negative and CXCR3-positive naive CD8 T cells. Findings and caveats of the study: The level of CXCR3 expression partially decreased after cryopreservation; the majority of assays used fresh PBMCs. TRBV-TRBJ usage matched between naive CXCR3-negative and CXCR3-positive cells but not between memory cells. Naive subsets did not differ in surface CD5, and TRB CDR3 properties served to infer TCR strength.

TRB cDNA libraries were made by UMI-labeled 5' RACE. TCRdb reprocessed the 5' RACE reads; each CDR3 protein has one entry and no DNA is given. The table for this sample gives about 38,000 distinct CDR3 sequences. The CDR3 length is 15 residues. Germline values: CDR1 DFQATT, CDR2 SNEGSKA (reference sequence). As regards this clonotype: The antigen remains undetermined.

Input material: memory CD8+ T cells from blood. The genes are TRBV20-1 and TRBJ1-6; the TRBD1 assignment by TCRdb is unverifiable without DNA. The origin of this receptor is a human donor in good health. Some clones in this sample may be carry-over from other donors' samples. CDR3 in amino acids: CSARATGQGVSPLHF.